This T cell receptor beta chain was obtained from a study of blood T cell repertoires in COVID-19. V was shortened by 5 bases and J by 4 bases, with 21 bases between the two germline ends. The germline gives CDR1 SNHLY, CDR2 FYNNEI. The CDR3 is made up of 16 amino acids. Measured with immunoSEQ multiplex PCR; TCRdb has only the in-frame clones, and not every one. The sample contains about 73,000 clones, around 80% of which appear only once. This chain links TRBV2 with TRBJ2-7, with D perhaps TRBD2 (6 bases). The TCR sequence derives from a man older than 75 with active or convalescent COVID-19. Sequenced material: peripheral blood. The CDR3 coding sequence is TGTGCCAGCAGTATTAACTCCGCGACTAGATTTTACGAGCAGTACTTC. Amino acids: CASSINSATRFYEQYF.